This TCR beta chain was retrieved from a study of T cell changes during pregnancy in multiple sclerosis. The CDR3 contains 15 residues. Germline assignment: CDR1 MGHRA and CDR2 YSYEKL. The V end was cut by 1 base, the J end by 0 bases, with 9 bases between. Produced via immunoSEQ multiplex PCR; TCRdb's table is partial and in-frame only. The data hold tens of thousands of clones, with around 92% observed a single time. Sequencing used CD8+ T cells from peripheral blood mononuclear cells, obtained in the third trimester of pregnancy. This TCR was recovered from a female donor in good health, enrolled as a control in a pregnancy study. The V and J genes are TRBV4-1 and TRBJ1-2, with D hard to call. DNA of the CDR3: TGCGCCAGCAGCCAAGTCGGGGTATCTAACTATGGCTACACCTTC. Amino acids: CASSQVGVSNYGYTF.